Each of the 13 T cell receptor beta chains below was sequenced from the same sample in a study of Ad26.COV2.S vaccination and SARS-CoV-2 variants. Using immunoSEQ multiplex PCR, the repertoire was profiled, and TCRdb retains in-frame clones only, with some absent. The sample has some 640,000 clones, around 92% seen once. The treatment: roughly 18 received Ad26.COV2.S at low or high dose, single or two shots; about 5 received placebo; per-sample allocation not given. Sampling occurred on day 63 after the first vaccine or placebo injection. The sequenced sample was peripheral blood, obtained in a trial of Ad26.COV2.S vaccine versus placebo. Every receptor here comes from a person between 18 and 59 years old who received the Ad26.COV2.S COVID-19 vaccine or a placebo.

This clone was observed a single time. The chain links TRBV27 to TRBJ2-3; D is possibly TRBD1 or TRBD2 (6 bases each). Trimming took 0 bases from V and 4 from J, leaving 17 bases between them. The length of the CDR3 is 17 residues. Germline V gene data show CDR1 as MNHEY and CDR2 as SMNVEV (reference sequence). In DNA, the CDR3 is TGTGCCAGCAGTTTATCTATCGGTGGGGGGCCGGCAGATACGCAGTATTTT. It codes for CASSLSIGGGPADTQYF.

As DNA, the CDR3 is TGTGCCGGGAGGGCCATCACAGATACGCAGTATTTT. Its translation is CAGRAITDTQYF. This chain links TRBV9 with TRBJ2-3, with 7 bases identical to TRBD2. The V and J ends lost 10 bases and 2 bases, in that order; junction bases with no gene match: 4. This CDR3 has 12 residues. Germline-derived CDR1 and CDR2 are SGDLS and YYNGEE.

V and J are TRBV19 and TRBJ2-7; TRBD2 is a possible D gene (5 bases). V was shortened by 6 bases and J by 6 bases, with 15 bases between the two germline ends. The CDR3 has 13 residues. Looked up from germline, CDR1 is LNHDA and CDR2 is SQIVND (reference sequence). CDR3 nucleotide sequence: TGTGCCAGTAGCCTCGGGATCCAGGTCGAGCAGTACTTC. As protein: CASSLGIQVEQYF.

The rearrangement uses TRBV5-1 and TRBJ2-1, with 12 bases identical to TRBD2. This CDR3 is built from 21 residues. Germline CDR1 and CDR2: SGHRS and YFSETQ. Trimming removed 0 bases from V and 7 bases from J; junction bases left unmatched: 20. For the CDR3, the DNA is TGCGCCAGCAGCTTGGAATCAGGGGGCGGACTAGCGGGGACTCCTTGGAATGAGCAGTTCTTC. It codes for CASSLESGGGLAGTPWNEQFF.

The chain carries TRBV6-2 or TRBV6-3 and TRBJ1-6; maybe TRBD1 (5 bases). With 5 bases removed from V and 7 bases from J, the gap between germline ends came to 18 bases. Looked up from germline, CDR1 is MNHEY and CDR2 is SVGEGT. The CDR3 is made up of 16 amino acids. CDR3: CASSNPGGLGNSPLHF. As DNA, the CDR3 is TGTGCCAGCAGTAACCCCGGGGGTCTGGGGAATTCACCCCTCCACTTT.

The chain carries TRBV27 and TRBJ2-1; possibly TRBD1 for D (6 bases). The length of the CDR3 is 14 residues. The germline gives CDR1 MNHEY, CDR2 SMNVEV (reference sequence). Trimming removed 8 bases at V and 11 bases at J, with 22 bases between. This CDR3 is CASRLTGSGGKQFF. CDR3 sequence (DNA): TGTGCCAGCCGCCTAACAGGGTCGGGTGGTAAGCAGTTCTTC.

The V call is TRBV19, the J call TRBJ1-2; D call uncertain. Germline V gene data show CDR1 as LNHDA and CDR2 as SQIVND (reference sequence). CDR3 size: 14 residues. CDR3 loop: CASIGPAMGYGYTF. In DNA form, the CDR3 reads TGTGCGTCAATCGGGCCAGCGATGGGCTATGGCTACACCTTC.

The chain links TRBV10-3 to TRBJ2-5; D could derive from TRBD1 or TRBD2 (5 bases each). CDR3 length: 15 residues. V was clipped by 3 bases and J by 9 bases, with 20 bases between them. Germline loops: CDR1 ENHRY, CDR2 SYGVKD. The CDR3 spells CAISEGTEVGVAQYF. The DNA of the CDR3 is TGTGCCATCAGTGAAGGGACGGAGGTGGGGGTGGCCCAGTACTTC.

The V call is TRBV5-6, the J call TRBJ1-2; D is perhaps TRBD1 (6 bases). The germline V gene has CDR1 SGHDT and CDR2 YYEEEE. V shed 3 bases and J shed 4 bases, with 13 bases lying between them. The CDR3 contains 14 residues. CDR3 in amino acids: CASSSGGGSYGYTF. The CDR3 nucleotides read TGTGCCAGCAGCTCCGGGGGGGGCAGCTATGGCTACACCTTC.

The chain couples TRBV6-5 to TRBJ2-7, with 7 bases matching TRBD1. The length of the CDR3 is 12 residues. Germline CDR1 MNHEY, CDR2 SVGAGI. V trimming: 9 bases; J trimming: 2 bases; junction bases outside the gene matches: 4. The CDR3 region is CARQGNPYEQYF. The CDR3 DNA sequence: TGTGCCAGACAGGGGAACCCCTACGAGCAGTACTTC.

This rearrangement joins TRBV5-8 to TRBJ2-6, with no clear D. The CDR3 loop spans 16 amino acids. Germline CDR1 is SGHTS and CDR2 is YDEGEE. V dropped 1 base and J dropped 0 bases, with 8 bases sitting between them. CDR3 sequence reads: CASSLYAYSGANVLTF. The CDR3 region has the DNA TGTGCCAGCAGCTTGTACGCCTACTCTGGGGCCAACGTCCTGACTTTC.

The V gene is TRBV11-2, the J gene TRBJ2-7, with D possibly being TRBD2 (7 bases). The CDR3 spans 15 residues. Germline V gene data show CDR1 as SGHAT and CDR2 as FQNNGV. Trimming took off 1 base at V and 5 bases at J, with 15 bases between the two ends. The CDR3 bases are TGTGCCAGCAGCTTAGGGGCGAGGGGGGGGAACGAGCAGTACTTC. This encodes CASSLGARGGNEQYF.

V usage is TRBV19 and J usage is TRBJ1-3; D gene ambiguous. V lost 3 bases to trimming and J lost 4 bases, with 10 bases between them. Germline V lookup: CDR1 LNHDA, CDR2 SQIVND (reference sequence). This CDR3 has 14 residues. For the CDR3, the DNA is TGTGCCAGTAGTATTACACCAGTAGGAAACACCATATATTTT. It encodes CASSITPVGNTIYF.